This TCR beta chain was recorded in a study of blood T cell repertoires in COVID-19. Study-wide context: The United States, Italy and Spain provided the acute and convalescent COVID-19 samples.

Per the original methods: Amplified reference gene primers provided the basis for estimating nucleated cell counts. Clones were sequenced by immunoSEQ multiplex PCR, and TCRdb holds only the in-frame ones, with some missing. The DNA was the basis for D and trimming; V, J and clone size are from that table. Among roughly 69,000 clones listed, more than 80% were seen once. Recruitment covered about 25 US areas and drew participants whose ages spanned about 18 to 95 years. In germline, CDR1 is KGHDR, CDR2 SFDVKD. This CDR3 is 16 amino acids long. Trimming cost V 4 bases and J 6 bases, with 20 bases left between them.

The origin of this receptor is a woman in her 40s with acute COVID-19. The V and J genes are TRBV24-1 and TRBJ1-1, with TRBD1 as a possible D gene (5 bases). Input material: PBMCs or T cells enriched from blood (not recorded which). The CDR3: CATSDHPTDKDPEAFF. In nucleotides, the CDR3 is TGTGCCACCAGTGACCACCCGACAGATAAGGACCCTGAAGCTTTCTTT.